Detailed here is one T cell receptor (beta chain). Germline V gene data show CDR1 as LGHNT and CDR2 as FRNRAP. This CDR3 contains 16 residues. V gave up 3 bases and J gave up 10 bases, with 22 bases separating them. TCRdb's table, derived via immunoSEQ multiplex PCR, lists solely in-frame clones and lacks some. Altogether 65,000 to 70,000 clones are present, more than 85% being singletons, with the ten largest covering over 2%. The data derive from a study of T cell changes during pregnancy in multiple sclerosis. This sequence was found in a female donor with multiple sclerosis, enrolled in a pregnancy study. This sequence joins TRBV12-5 and TRBJ2-1; perhaps TRBD2 as D (5 bases). The sequencing here drew on peripheral blood, taken in the first trimester of pregnancy. The CDR3 coding sequence is TGTGCTAGTGGTTTAAGAGGGCCTTTTAGTGGCGTGGAGCAGTTCTTC. Its translation is CASGLRGPFSGVEQFF.